This T cell receptor (beta chain) is drawn from a study of blood T cell repertoires in COVID-19. About the research overall: Acute and convalescent COVID-19 specimens originated in the United States, Italy and Spain. Nucleic acid was either cDNA or gDNA, and it came from T cells, B-cell-depleted T cells, or PBMCs.

The authors' processing: By means of reference gene primer amplification, nucleated cell counts were estimated. Method: immunoSEQ multiplex PCR; TCRdb's copy keeps in-frame clones and lacks some. V and J calls and clone size follow that table, whereas D and trimming were derived from the DNA. The table lists tens of thousands of clones, approximately 74% of them singletons. One Seattle source followed patients from active infection through their disease course. CDR3 length equals 13 residues. Per the germline V gene, CDR1 is LNHDA and CDR2 is SQIVND (reference sequence). Trimming removed 10 bases from V and 12 bases from J, with 19 bases in between.

The chain employs TRBV19 and TRBJ1-6; possible D gene TRBD1, 5 bases. This receptor was obtained from an older man with COVID-19, enrolled during active disease. The sample comprised peripheral blood. CDR3 sequence: CATQPDSGRPLHF. The CDR3 DNA reads TGTGCCACCCAACCCGACAGCGGGCGACCCCTCCACTTT.